This TCR beta chain was documented in a study of cytomegalovirus exposure and HLA in healthy donors. Study results and limitations: Some TCR beta chains (roughly 160 of them) were listed as cytomegalovirus-associated. In a later analysis, DRB1 alleles had the most associated TCRs; HLA-C alleles the fewest.

The primer mix had 60 Vbeta and 13 Jbeta primers. TCRdb's copy holds only in-frame clones and misses some; the assay was immunoSEQ multiplex PCR. The sample lists approximately 160,000 clones, around 82% occurring once. Trimming cost V 7 bases and J 6 bases, with 18 bases left between them. Germline V lookup: CDR1 MDHEN, CDR2 SYDVKM. The CDR3 has 14 residues. Worth noting for this clone: As yet, its antigen is unknown.

The clonotype originates from a boy aged 2-15 years in good health and CMV-seronegative. Specimen: PBMCs. The V and J genes are TRBV28 and TRBJ1-1; D gene uncertain. CDR3 protein: CASTLPGVMSEAFF. The CDR3 DNA sequence: TGTGCCAGCACCCTACCCGGGGTTATGTCTGAAGCTTTCTTT.